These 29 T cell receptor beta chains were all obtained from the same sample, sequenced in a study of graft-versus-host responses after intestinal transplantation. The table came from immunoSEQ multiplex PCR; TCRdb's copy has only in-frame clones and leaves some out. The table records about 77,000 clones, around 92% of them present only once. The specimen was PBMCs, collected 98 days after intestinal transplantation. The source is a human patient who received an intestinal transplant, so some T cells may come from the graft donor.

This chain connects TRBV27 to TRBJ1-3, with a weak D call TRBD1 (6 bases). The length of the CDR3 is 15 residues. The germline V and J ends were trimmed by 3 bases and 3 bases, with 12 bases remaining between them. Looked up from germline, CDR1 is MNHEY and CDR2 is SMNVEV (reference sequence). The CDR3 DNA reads TGTGCCAGCAGTTTTTTAGGGGGAGTTGGAAACACCATATATTTT. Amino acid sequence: CASSFLGGVGNTIYF.

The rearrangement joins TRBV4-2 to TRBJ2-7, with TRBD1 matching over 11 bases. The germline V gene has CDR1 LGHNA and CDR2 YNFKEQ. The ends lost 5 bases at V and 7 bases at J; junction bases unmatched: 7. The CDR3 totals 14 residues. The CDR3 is CASSGDRGGEEQYF. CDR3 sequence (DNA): TGTGCCAGCAGCGGGGACAGGGGGGGAGAGGAGCAGTACTTC.

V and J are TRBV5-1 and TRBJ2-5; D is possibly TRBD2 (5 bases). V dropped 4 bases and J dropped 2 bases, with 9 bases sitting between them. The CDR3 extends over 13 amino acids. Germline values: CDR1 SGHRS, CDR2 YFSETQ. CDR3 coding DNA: TGCGCCAGCAGCGGAGGCCAGCAAGAGACCCAGTACTTC. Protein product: CASSGGQQETQYF.

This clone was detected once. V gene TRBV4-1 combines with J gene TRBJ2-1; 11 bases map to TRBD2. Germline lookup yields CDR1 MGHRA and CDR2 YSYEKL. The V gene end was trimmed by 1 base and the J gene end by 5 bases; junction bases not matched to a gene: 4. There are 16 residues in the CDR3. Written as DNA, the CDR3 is TGCGCCAGCAGCCAAGGGGAGACTAGCGGGGACAATGAGCAGTTCTTC. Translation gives CASSQGETSGDNEQFF.

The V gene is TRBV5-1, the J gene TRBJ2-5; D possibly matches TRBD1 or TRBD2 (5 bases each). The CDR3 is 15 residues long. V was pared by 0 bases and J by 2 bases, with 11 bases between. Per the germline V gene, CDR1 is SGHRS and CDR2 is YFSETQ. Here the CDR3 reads CASSLERGIQETQYF. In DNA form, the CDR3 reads TGCGCCAGCAGCTTGGAGAGGGGTATACAAGAGACCCAGTACTTC.

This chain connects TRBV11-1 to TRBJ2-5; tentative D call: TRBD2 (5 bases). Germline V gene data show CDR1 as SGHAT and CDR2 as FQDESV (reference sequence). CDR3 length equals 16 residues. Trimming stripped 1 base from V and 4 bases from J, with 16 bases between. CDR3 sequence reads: CASSLVSRSGRETQYF. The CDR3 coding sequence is TGTGCCAGCAGCTTAGTTTCCCGTTCGGGGAGAGAGACCCAGTACTTC.

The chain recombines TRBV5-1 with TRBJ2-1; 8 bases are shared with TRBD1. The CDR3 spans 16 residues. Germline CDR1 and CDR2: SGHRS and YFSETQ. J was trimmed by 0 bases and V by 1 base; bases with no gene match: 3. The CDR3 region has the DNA TGCGCCAGCAGCTTGAGGGGACAGGTCTCCTACAATGAGCAGTTCTTC. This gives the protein CASSLRGQVSYNEQFF. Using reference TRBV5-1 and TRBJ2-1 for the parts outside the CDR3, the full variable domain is KAGVTQTPRYLIKTRGQQVTLSCSPISGHRSVSWYQQTPGQGLQFLFEYFSETQRNKGNFPGRFSGRQFSNSRSEMNVSTLELGDSALYLCASSLRGQVSYNEQFFGPGTRLTVL.

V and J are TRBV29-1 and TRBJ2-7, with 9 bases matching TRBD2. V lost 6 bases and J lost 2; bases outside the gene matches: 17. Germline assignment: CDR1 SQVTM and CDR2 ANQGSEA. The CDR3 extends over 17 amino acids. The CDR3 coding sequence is TGCAGCGTCTGGGGGGGGACTAGCCTGAACAAAGCCTACGAGCAGTACTTC. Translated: CSVWGGTSLNKAYEQYF.

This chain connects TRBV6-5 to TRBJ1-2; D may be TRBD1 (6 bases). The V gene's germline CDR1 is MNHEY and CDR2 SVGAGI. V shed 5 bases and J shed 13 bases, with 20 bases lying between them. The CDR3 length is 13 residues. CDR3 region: CASSVGTRVACTF. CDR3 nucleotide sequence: TGTGCCAGCAGTGTCGGGACAAGGGTCGCCTGCACCTTC.

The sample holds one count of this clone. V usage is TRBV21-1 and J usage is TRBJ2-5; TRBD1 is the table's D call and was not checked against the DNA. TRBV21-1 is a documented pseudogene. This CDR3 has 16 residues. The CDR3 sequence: CASSKEGRQGQETQYF. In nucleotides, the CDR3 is TGTGCCAGCAGCAAAGAAGGGAGACAGGGACAAGAGACCCAGTACTTC.

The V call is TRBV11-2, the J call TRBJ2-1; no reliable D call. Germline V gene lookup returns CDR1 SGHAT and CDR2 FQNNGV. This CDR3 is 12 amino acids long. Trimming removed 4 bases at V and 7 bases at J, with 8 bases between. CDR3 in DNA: TGTGCCAGCAGCTCCCTAGGGAATGAGCAGTTCTTC. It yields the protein CASSSLGNEQFF.

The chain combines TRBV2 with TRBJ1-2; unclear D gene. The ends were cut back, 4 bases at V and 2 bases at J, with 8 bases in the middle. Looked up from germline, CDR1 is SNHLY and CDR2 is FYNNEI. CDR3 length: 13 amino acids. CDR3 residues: CASSAEGNYGYTF. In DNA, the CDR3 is TGTGCCAGCAGTGCGGAGGGAAACTATGGCTACACCTTC.

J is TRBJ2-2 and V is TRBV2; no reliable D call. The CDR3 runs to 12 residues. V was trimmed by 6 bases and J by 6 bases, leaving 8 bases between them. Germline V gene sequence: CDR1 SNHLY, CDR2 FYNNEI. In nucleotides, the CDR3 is TGTGCCAGCAGGTCCGCCCCCGGGGAGCTGTTTTTT. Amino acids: CASRSAPGELFF.

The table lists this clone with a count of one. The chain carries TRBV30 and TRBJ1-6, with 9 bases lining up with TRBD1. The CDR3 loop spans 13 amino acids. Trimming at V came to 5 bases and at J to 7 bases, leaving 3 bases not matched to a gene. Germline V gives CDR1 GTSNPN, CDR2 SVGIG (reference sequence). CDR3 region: CAWLGQGNSPLHF. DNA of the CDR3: TGTGCCTGGCTCGGACAGGGGAATTCACCCCTCCACTTT.

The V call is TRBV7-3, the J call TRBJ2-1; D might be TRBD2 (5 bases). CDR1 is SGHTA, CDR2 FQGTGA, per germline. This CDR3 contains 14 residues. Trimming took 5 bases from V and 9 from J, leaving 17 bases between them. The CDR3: CASSPRDAFSEQFF. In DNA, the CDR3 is TGTGCCAGCAGCCCCCGGGATGCGTTCAGTGAGCAGTTCTTC.

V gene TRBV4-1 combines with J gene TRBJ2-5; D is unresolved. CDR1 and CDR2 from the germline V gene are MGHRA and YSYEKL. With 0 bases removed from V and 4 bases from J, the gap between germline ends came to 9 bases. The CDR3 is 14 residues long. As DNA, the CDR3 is TGCGCCAGCAGCCAAGATATTACTGCAGAGACCCAGTACTTC. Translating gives CASSQDITAETQYF.

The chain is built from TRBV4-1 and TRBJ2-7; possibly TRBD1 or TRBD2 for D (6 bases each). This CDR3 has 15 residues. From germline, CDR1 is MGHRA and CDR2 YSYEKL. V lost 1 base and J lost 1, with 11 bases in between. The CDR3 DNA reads TGCGCCAGCAGCCAAGCACCGGGGGCGTCCTACGAGCAGTACTTC. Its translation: CASSQAPGASYEQYF.

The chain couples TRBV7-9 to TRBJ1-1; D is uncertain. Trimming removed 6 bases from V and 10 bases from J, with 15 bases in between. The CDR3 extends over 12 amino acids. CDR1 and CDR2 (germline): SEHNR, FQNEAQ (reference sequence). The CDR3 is CASSLGQVGAFF. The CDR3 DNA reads TGTGCCAGCAGTTTGGGCCAGGTTGGAGCTTTCTTT.

Here the CDR3 reads CASPSSASTDTQYF. The CDR3 DNA reads TGCGCCAGCCCTAGCAGTGCTAGCACAGATACGCAGTATTTT. The chain couples TRBV4-1 to TRBJ2-3; a weak D match, TRBD2 (5 bases). Germline loops: CDR1 MGHRA, CDR2 YSYEKL. Between the trimmed V and J ends, which lost 8 bases and 0 bases, there was a span of 12 bases. The CDR3 has 14 residues.

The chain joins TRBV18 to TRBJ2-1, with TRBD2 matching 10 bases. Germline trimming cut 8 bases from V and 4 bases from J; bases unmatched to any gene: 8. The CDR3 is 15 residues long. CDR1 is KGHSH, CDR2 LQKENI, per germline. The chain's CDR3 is CASTLLAGSYNEQFF. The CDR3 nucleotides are TGTGCCAGCACCCTACTAGCGGGGTCATACAATGAGCAGTTCTTC.

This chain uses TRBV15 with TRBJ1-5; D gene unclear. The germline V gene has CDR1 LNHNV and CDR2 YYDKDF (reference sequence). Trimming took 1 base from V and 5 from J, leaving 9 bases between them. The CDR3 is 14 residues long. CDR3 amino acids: CATSRVRADQPQHF. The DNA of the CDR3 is TGTGCCACCAGCAGAGTTAGGGCCGATCAGCCCCAGCATTTT.

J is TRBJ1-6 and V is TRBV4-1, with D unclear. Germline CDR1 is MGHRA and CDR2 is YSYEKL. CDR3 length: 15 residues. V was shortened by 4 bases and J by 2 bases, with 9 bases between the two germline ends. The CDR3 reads CASSPPGPYNSPLHF. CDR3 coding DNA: TGCGCCAGCAGCCCACCCGGGCCCTATAATTCACCCCTCCACTTT.

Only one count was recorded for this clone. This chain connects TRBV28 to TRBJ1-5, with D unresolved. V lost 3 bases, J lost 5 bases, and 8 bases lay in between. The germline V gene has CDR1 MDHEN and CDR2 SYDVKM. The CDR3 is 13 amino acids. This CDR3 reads CASSFGSYQPQHF. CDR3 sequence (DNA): TGTGCCAGCAGTTTTGGGAGCTATCAGCCCCAGCATTTT.

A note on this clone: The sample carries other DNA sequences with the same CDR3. CDR3 residues: CASSLEGYSGPTGELFF. As DNA, the CDR3 is TGTGCCAGCTCTCTGGAGGGGTACTCGGGACCCACCGGGGAGCTGTTTTTT. The genes are TRBV5-6 and TRBJ2-2; D perhaps matches TRBD2 (6 bases). Per germline, CDR1 SGHDT and CDR2 YYEEEE. V dropped 7 bases and J dropped 4 bases, with 23 bases sitting between them. The CDR3 has 17 residues.

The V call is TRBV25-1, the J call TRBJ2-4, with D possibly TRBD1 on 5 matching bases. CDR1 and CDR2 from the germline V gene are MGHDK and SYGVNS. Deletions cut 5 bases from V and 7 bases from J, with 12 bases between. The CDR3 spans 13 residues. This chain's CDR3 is CASSYGAANIQYF. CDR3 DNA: TGTGCCAGCAGTTATGGGGCCGCGAACATTCAGTACTTC.

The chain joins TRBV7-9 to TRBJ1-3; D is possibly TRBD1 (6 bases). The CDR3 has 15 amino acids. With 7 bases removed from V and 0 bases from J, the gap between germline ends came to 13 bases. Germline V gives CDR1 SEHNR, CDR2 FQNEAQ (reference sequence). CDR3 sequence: CASNEQGHSGNTIYF. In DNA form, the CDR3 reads TGTGCCAGCAACGAACAGGGCCACTCTGGAAACACCATATATTTT.

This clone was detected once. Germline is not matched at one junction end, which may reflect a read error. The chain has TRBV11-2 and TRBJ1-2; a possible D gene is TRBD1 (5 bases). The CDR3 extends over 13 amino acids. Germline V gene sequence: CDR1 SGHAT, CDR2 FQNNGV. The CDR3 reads CASSLGTVNGYTF. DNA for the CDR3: TGTGCCAGCAGTTTAGGGACGGTGAATGGCTACACCTTC.

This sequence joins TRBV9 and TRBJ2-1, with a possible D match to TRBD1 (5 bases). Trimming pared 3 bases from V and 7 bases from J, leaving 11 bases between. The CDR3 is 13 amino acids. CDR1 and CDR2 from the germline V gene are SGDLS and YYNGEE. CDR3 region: CASSEGSANEQFF. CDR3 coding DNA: TGTGCCAGCAGCGAGGGGTCCGCAAATGAGCAGTTCTTC.

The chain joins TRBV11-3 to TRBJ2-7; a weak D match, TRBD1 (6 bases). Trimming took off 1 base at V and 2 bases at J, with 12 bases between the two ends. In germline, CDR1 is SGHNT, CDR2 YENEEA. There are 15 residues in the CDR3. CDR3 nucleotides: TGTGCCAGCAGCTTAGGTTGGGGACAACCCTACGAGCAGTACTTC. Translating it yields CASSLGWGQPYEQYF.